Listed below are T cell receptor beta chains from one sample, sequenced in a study of graft-versus-host responses after intestinal transplantation. TCRdb's table, derived via immunoSEQ multiplex PCR, lists solely in-frame clones and lacks some. The sample shows tens of thousands of clones, more than 90% of them seen only once. Sequences were derived from bone marrow, sampled less than 750 days after intestinal transplantation. These receptors came from a human patient who received an intestinal transplant, so some T cells may come from the graft donor. The CDR3 runs from the conserved cysteine through the conserved F or W. The order of the fields is D gene, V gene, J gene, CDR3 protein, CDR3 DNA. D genes are given only for firm matches.

TRBD1	TRBV5-4	TRBJ2-1	CASSSQGNNEQFF	TGTGCCAGCAGCTCACAGGGGAACAATGAGCAGTTCTTC
-	TRBV10-3	TRBJ2-7	CAIRSRGEAYEQYF	TGTGCCATCAGGAGCAGGGGGGAAGCCTACGAGCAGTACTTC
TRBD1	TRBV29-1	TRBJ1-2	CSVEPGQGGVYGYTF	TGCAGCGTTGAGCCCGGACAGGGAGGGGTATATGGCTACACCTTC
-	TRBV7-9	TRBJ1-2	CAKGDNIYGYTF	TGTGCCAAAGGGGACAACATCTATGGCTACACCTTC
-	TRBV20-1	TRBJ2-7	CSAREAREQYF	TGCAGTGCTAGAGAAGCTAGGGAGCAGTACTTC
-	TRBV28	TRBJ2-5	CASSFAGLGTQYF	TGTGCCAGCAGTTTTGCAGGGCTAGGGACCCAGTACTTC
TRBD2	TRBV5-1	TRBJ2-5	CASRSEGGSGETQYF	TGCGCCAGCAGGAGTGAGGGAGGGTCCGGGGAGACCCAGTACTTC
-	TRBV7-6	TRBJ2-2	CASSLAGAGWNTGELFF	TGTGCCAGCAGCTTAGCGGGGGCAGGGTGGAACACCGGGGAGCTGTTTTTT
-	TRBV4-2	TRBJ2-7	CASSQDGQSYEQYF	TGTGCCAGCAGCCAAGATGGTCAGTCCTACGAGCAGTACTTC
-	TRBV12-5	TRBJ2-1	CASGLGLGYNEQFF	TGTGCTAGTGGTTTGGGACTAGGGTACAATGAGCAGTTCTTC
-	TRBV30	TRBJ2-5	CAWSVQTIRRETQYF	TGTGCCTGGAGTGTACAGACAATCAGGCGGGAGACCCAGTACTTC
TRBD1	TRBV18	TRBJ1-1	CASSLGQFLTEAFF	TGTGCCAGCTCCTTGGGACAGTTTCTCACTGAAGCTTTCTTT
TRBD2	TRBV7-3	TRBJ2-1	CASSPKLAAYYNEQFF	TGTGCCAGCAGCCCAAAACTAGCGGCCTATTACAATGAGCAGTTCTTC
-	TRBV5-1	TRBJ1-2	CASAEGLDYGYTF	TGCGCCAGCGCGGAGGGGCTGGACTATGGCTACACCTTC
-	TRBV29-1	TRBJ1-2	CSVGPDFYGYTF	TGCAGCGTTGGACCCGACTTCTATGGCTACACCTTC
-	TRBV27	TRBJ1-1	CASSWGVDTEAFF	TGTGCCAGCAGTTGGGGGGTGGACACTGAAGCTTTCTTT
-	TRBV11-2	TRBJ2-3	CASSFSGITDTQYF	TGTGCCAGCAGCTTTTCAGGGATCACAGATACGCAGTATTTT